Listed below are T cell receptor beta chains from one sample, sequenced in a study of blood T cell repertoires in COVID-19. Only in-frame clones appear in the TCRdb table, and some are missing; sequencing was by immunoSEQ multiplex PCR. The sample consists of roughly 340,000 clones, 88% of them appearing once. Sequenced input: peripheral blood. These receptors were taken from a woman aged 70 to 79 with COVID-19, enrolled during active disease. The conserved cysteine and the conserved F or W are not part of the CDR3 here. The D gene is left open where the match is weak.

TRBV9	TRBD2	TRBJ2-2	ASSPLAGGSNTGELF
TRBV5-5	NA	TRBJ1-2	ASSPDGGGGYT
TRBV30	TRBD1	TRBJ1-6	AWRGQGIPSLH
TRBV24-1	TRBD1	TRBJ2-3	ATSETGTGSTDTQY
TRBV24-1	NA	TRBJ1-4	ATSDPDRLNEKLF
TRBV6-5	NA	TRBJ2-7	ASSYVSGHYYEQY
TRBV11-2	NA	TRBJ1-1	ASSLAGQTGLATEAF
TRBV6-5	NA	TRBJ1-2	ASSTRQADGYT
TRBV24-1	TRBD1	TRBJ1-6	ATSGGGTGRNSPLH
TRBV28	NA	TRBJ1-6	ASSPPQGPNSPLH
TRBV28	TRBD1	TRBJ2-5	ASRETGGGETQY
TRBV3-1/TRBV3-2	TRBD1	TRBJ2-7	ASSQAPTGVYEQY
TRBV19	TRBD1	TRBJ1-2	ASSSTRDRARGGYT
TRBV15	NA	TRBJ2-5	ATTMRGQETQY
TRBV5-1	NA	TRBJ2-1	ASSLGTLDYNEQF
TRBV2	NA	TRBJ2-5	ASKGYQETQY
TRBV5-1	TRBD1	TRBJ2-7	ASSLNGQGDEQY
TRBV24-1	NA	TRBJ2-2	ATSDKEGTNTGELF
TRBV5-1	TRBD1	TRBJ2-3	ASSLARGPTDTQY
TRBV15	TRBD2	TRBJ2-3	ATSRDMSGGISTDTQY
TRBV7-3	TRBD1	TRBJ2-2	ASSFGTVNTGELF
TRBV28	TRBD1	TRBJ1-2	ASSSTTGGGYGYT
TRBV14	NA	TRBJ1-1	ASSYDRYTEAF
TRBV19	NA	TRBJ1-2	ASSIEAGGGYT
TRBV28	NA	TRBJ1-2	ASSPGGNYGYT
TRBV10-3	NA	TRBJ1-5	AITGQLNQPQH
TRBV7-2	NA	TRBJ1-1	ASSLFGGLEAF
TRBV28	NA	TRBJ1-1	ASSLAPGLMPEAF
TRBV5-8	NA	TRBJ1-6	ASSFVGNSPLH
TRBV29-1	TRBD1	TRBJ1-4	SATGQYNEKLF
TRBV27	TRBD1	TRBJ1-1	ASSLSGTGGLTEAF
TRBV11-2	TRBD1	TRBJ1-1	ASRYIQGGAF
TRBV7-3	NA	TRBJ1-6	ASSLVHDYNSPLH
TRBV24-1	NA	TRBJ1-1	ATSDFSYTEAF
TRBV14	NA	TRBJ1-5	ASSLSLDQPQH
TRBV7-9	TRBD1	TRBJ2-2	ASSGDRVITGELF
TRBV6-5	NA	TRBJ1-1	ASSYIGARNTEAF
TRBV5-6	NA	TRBJ2-7	ASSLGEVEQY
TRBV12-5	NA	TRBJ1-6	ASGLGGINSPLH
TRBV10-3	TRBD1	TRBJ2-3	AISESAGGFTDTQY